What follows are 14 T cell receptor beta chains derived from one specimen sequenced in a study of cytomegalovirus exposure and HLA in healthy donors. PCR used 60 Vbeta primers and 13 Jbeta primers. Only in-frame clones appear in the TCRdb table, and some are missing; sequencing was by immunoSEQ multiplex PCR. The table has about 160,000 clones, roughly 76% seen once. The sample comprised PBMCs. Every receptor here comes from a woman between 45 and 60 years old in good health and CMV-seronegative.

The V call is TRBV5-1, the J call TRBJ2-3; 8 bases align to TRBD2. V dropped 0 bases and J dropped 6; count of bases not matched to a gene: 3. The CDR3 runs 14 residues. The V gene's germline CDR1 is SGHRS and CDR2 YFSETQ. The CDR3 bases are TGCGCCAGCAGCTTGGGGACTAGCAAGGATACGCAGTATTTT. Its protein product is CASSLGTSKDTQYF.

This clone appeared a single time. The chain couples TRBV12-5 to TRBJ2-1, with 7 positions matching TRBD2. The CDR3 totals 14 residues. Losses at the gene ends were 6 bases for V and 2 bases for J; bases not matched to a gene: 4. From germline, CDR1 is LGHNT and CDR2 FRNRAP. CDR3 residues: CASGTSGAYNEQFF. The CDR3 DNA sequence: TGTGCTAGTGGAACAAGCGGGGCCTACAATGAGCAGTTCTTC. Drawing the rest from reference TRBV12-5 and TRBJ2-1, the complete variable domain is DARVTQTPRHKVTEMGQEVTMRCQPILGHNTVFWYRQTMMQGLELLAYFRNRAPLDDSGMPKDRFSAEMPDATLATLKIQPSEPRDSAVYFCASGTSGAYNEQFFGPGTRLTVL.

The chain has TRBV5-1 and TRBJ2-1; TRBD2 matches at 15 bases. The CDR3 contains 17 residues. Per the germline V gene, CDR1 is SGHRS and CDR2 is YFSETQ. Trimming cost V 4 bases and J 7 bases; bases outside gene matches: 9. This CDR3 reads CASSPGTSGGNPNEQFF. The CDR3 DNA sequence: TGCGCCAGCAGCCCCGGGACTAGCGGGGGGAACCCAAATGAGCAGTTCTTC. Filled out from reference TRBV5-1 and TRBJ2-1, the complete variable domain reads KAGVTQTPRYLIKTRGQQVTLSCSPISGHRSVSWYQQTPGQGLQFLFEYFSETQRNKGNFPGRFSGRQFSNSRSEMNVSTLELGDSALYLCASSPGTSGGNPNEQFFGPGTRLTVL.

The genes are TRBV19 and TRBJ1-2; D is undetermined. CDR1 is LNHDA and CDR2 is SQIVND in the germline V gene (reference sequence). The CDR3 contains 14 residues. V was clipped by 5 bases and J by 7 bases, with 17 bases between them. The CDR3 coding sequence is TGTGCCAGTAGTCGGGATGGGAAAGCGTTTGGCTACACCTTC. Protein: CASSRDGKAFGYTF.

The chain links TRBV29-1 to TRBJ1-3; TRBD1 is a possible D gene (5 bases). V lost 4 bases and J lost 4, with 8 bases in between. CDR1 and CDR2 (germline): SQVTM, ANQGSEA. There are 12 residues in the CDR3. CDR3 nucleotide sequence: TGCAGCGTTGGGGACTTGGGAAACACCATATATTTT. Translating it yields CSVGDLGNTIYF.

The chain is built from TRBV27 and TRBJ2-5; no clear D gene. The end of the DNA aligns better with TRBJ2-7, so the J call may be wrong. This CDR3 contains 13 residues. CDR1 and CDR2 (germline): MNHEY, SMNVEV (reference sequence). This CDR3 is CASSLNGDYEQYF. The CDR3 bases are TGTGCCAGCAGTTTAAACGGAGACTACGAGCAGTACTTC.

This clone appeared a single time. V and J are TRBV5-1 and TRBJ2-5, with D perhaps TRBD1 (6 bases). V lost 5 bases to trimming and J lost 3 bases, with 17 bases between them. The CDR3 extends over 15 amino acids. Germline CDR1 SGHRS, CDR2 YFSETQ. Here the CDR3 reads CASRLQGNEEETQYF. The CDR3 region has the DNA TGCGCCAGCAGATTACAGGGTAACGAGGAAGAGACCCAGTACTTC.

This chain connects TRBV11-3 to TRBJ1-6; no definite D call. Germline V gene sequence: CDR1 SGHNT, CDR2 YENEEA. The CDR3 is 13 amino acids. V lost 3 bases, J lost 7 bases, and 7 bases lay in between. The CDR3 DNA reads as TGTGCCAGCAGCTTTACAGTGAATTCACCCCTCCACTTT. Translating gives CASSFTVNSPLHF. The full variable domain, with the rest looked up from reference TRBV11-3 and TRBJ1-6, is EAGVVQSPRYKIIEKKQPVAFWCNPISGHNTLYWYLQNLGQGPELLIRYENEEAVDDSQLPKDRFSAERLKGVDSTLKIQPAELGDSAVYLCASSFTVNSPLHFGNGTRLTVT.

V and J are TRBV7-2 and TRBJ1-2; D call uncertain. The CDR3 consists of 13 residues. Germline V gene data show CDR1 as SGHTA and CDR2 as FQGNSA. Trimming left V 5 bases short and J 1 base short, with 8 bases between. CDR3 bases: TGTGCCAGCAGCCTGGAGATTAACTATGGCTACACCTTC. Residues: CASSLEINYGYTF. Variable domain in full (rest from reference TRBV7-2 and TRBJ1-2): GAGVSQSPSNKVTEKGKDVELRCDPISGHTALYWYRQSLGQGLEFLIYFQGNSAPDKSGLPSDRFSAERTGGSVSTLTIQRTQQEDSAVYLCASSLEINYGYTFGSGTRLTVV.

The chain carries TRBV6-5 and TRBJ1-2, with unresolved D. The CDR3 contains 12 residues. The germline CDR1 and CDR2 sequences are MNHEY and SVGAGI. With 6 bases removed from V and 1 base from J, the gap between germline ends came to 6 bases. CDR3 sequence: CASREGNYGYTF. The CDR3 nucleotides read TGTGCCAGCAGGGAGGGTAACTATGGCTACACCTTC.

The chain uses TRBV14 and TRBJ2-1; 10 nucleotides match TRBD2. The CDR3 sequence is 15 residues long. Losses at the gene ends were 2 bases for V and 8 bases for J; bases not matched to a gene: 6. Germline values: CDR1 SGHDN, CDR2 FVKESK. This CDR3 is CASSQLAGVLDEQFF. In DNA form, the CDR3 reads TGTGCCAGCAGCCAACTAGCGGGAGTTTTGGATGAGCAGTTCTTC. The complete variable domain, with remaining parts taken from reference TRBV14 and TRBJ2-1, reads EAGVTQFPSHSVIEKGQTVTLRCDPISGHDNLYWYRRVMGKEIKFLLHFVKESKQDESGMPNNRFLAERTGGTYSTLKVQPAELEDSGVYFCASSQLAGVLDEQFFGPGTRLTVL.

This clone was counted only a few times. Other DNA sequences within the sample encode an identical CDR3. V and J are TRBV7-9 and TRBJ1-1, with 8 bases fitting TRBD1. CDR3 length: 11 amino acids. The germline gives CDR1 SEHNR, CDR2 FQNEAQ (reference sequence). V lost 1 base, J lost 11 bases, and 0 bases stayed unmatched. Here the CDR3 reads CASSLDRGAFF. The CDR3 coding sequence is TGTGCCAGCAGCTTAGACAGGGGGGCTTTCTTT.

The chain has TRBV7-9 and TRBJ2-7; no clear D. Germline CDR1 is SEHNR and CDR2 is FQNEAQ (reference sequence). The CDR3 loop spans 13 amino acids. V lost 6 bases and J lost 2, with 11 bases in between. Written as DNA, the CDR3 is TGTGCCAGCAGTTATGACACGACCTACGAGCAGTACTTC. Translation gives CASSYDTTYEQYF.

The chain recombines TRBV27 with TRBJ1-5; D uncertain. From germline, CDR1 is MNHEY and CDR2 SMNVEV (reference sequence). V lost 5 bases, J lost 3 bases, and 14 bases lay in between. CDR3 length equals 15 residues. The CDR3 region is CASSPLAGLNQPQHF. The CDR3 DNA reads as TGTGCCAGCAGTCCGCTTGCTGGACTCAATCAGCCCCAGCATTTT.